One and the same sample provided the 19 T cell receptor beta chains below, sequenced in a study of prognosis after radiotherapy for stage I lung cancer. Two rounds of multiplex PCR amplified TCR beta CDR3 from genomic DNA. Primers specific to each TRBV and TRBJ gene were used in first-round PCR. TCRdb recomputed calls from the multiplex PCR reads with MiXCR, one row per CDR3 protein. The sample lists tens of thousands of distinct CDR3 sequences; 30% to 35% were seen once. The sample was PBMCs, taken before or after stereotactic body radiation therapy (not recorded which). These TCRs come from a donor of 50 years or more with non-small cell lung cancer.

The chain combines TRBV5-4 with TRBJ2-5; D is perhaps TRBD2 (7 bases). Deletions cut 2 bases from V and 2 bases from J, with 16 bases between. Germline CDR1 SGHNT, CDR2 YYREEE (reference sequence). The CDR3 consists of 16 residues. The CDR3 nucleotides read TGTGCCAGCAGCTTTAGAGAGGGAGGGACACAAGAGACCCAGTACTTC. This sequence encodes CASSFREGGTQETQYF.

Worth noting for this clonotype: Being one base from a much bigger clone, this may be a read error. This chain uses TRBV6-2 or TRBV6-3 with TRBJ2-5, with 9 bases that match TRBD1. With 6 bases clipped from V and 4 bases from J, the junction kept 6 bases outside the gene matches. The CDR3 has 14 residues. CDR1 is MNHEY, CDR2 SVGEGT, per germline. The CDR3 DNA is TGTGCCAGCAGAGGGACAGGGAGTTTAGAGACCCAGTACTTC. Translation: CASRGTGSLETQYF.

The table lists this clonotype with many counts. The chain carries TRBV18 and TRBJ1-1; TRBD1 matches 11 bases. CDR3 length equals 16 residues. CDR1 is KGHSH, CDR2 LQKENI, per germline. V shed 3 bases, J shed 5 bases, and the junction held 8 bases outside the gene matches. Here the CDR3 DNA reads TGTGCCAGCTCACCTCGGCCGGGACAGGGGGAAACTGAAGCTTTCTTT. This translates into CASSPRPGQGETEAFF.

There are many counts of this clonotype. The chain employs TRBV7-2 and TRBJ2-5; 7 bases map to TRBD1. Germline assignment: CDR1 SGHTA and CDR2 FQGNSA. The CDR3 totals 15 residues. Germline trimming cut 0 bases from V and 5 bases from J; bases unmatched to any gene: 6. CDR3 loop: CASSLAAGQAETQYF. CDR3 sequence (DNA): TGTGCCAGCAGCTTAGCAGCCGGACAGGCGGAGACCCAGTACTTC.

Ten or more counts support this clonotype. This chain uses TRBV6-1 with TRBJ2-5; no clear D. The ends were cut back, 3 bases at V and 3 bases at J, with 8 bases in the middle. This CDR3 comprises 13 residues. Germline values: CDR1 MNHNS, CDR2 SASEGT. The CDR3 here is CASSEGTEETQYF. CDR3 in DNA: TGTGCCAGCAGTGAGGGTACAGAAGAGACCCAGTACTTC.

With regard to this clonotype: A much bigger clone sits one base away, suggesting this may be a read error. The rearrangement links TRBV6-2 or TRBV6-3 to TRBJ2-1; TRBD1 or TRBD2 may be the D gene (5 bases each). Germline V CDR1 and CDR2: MNHEY, SVGEGT. The CDR3 is 13 residues long. In nucleotides, the CDR3 is TGTGCCAGCAGTTTTGGGAATAGAGGGGAGCATTTCTTC. This encodes CASSFGNRGEHFF.

This clonotype was seen repeatedly, ten times or more. The chain joins TRBV28 to TRBJ2-2, with 9 bases matching TRBD2. The V segment lost 11 bases and the J segment 6 bases; nucleotides outside the gene matches: 22. The CDR3 runs 18 residues. Germline CDR1 reads MDHEN; CDR2 reads SYDVKM. CDR3 amino acids: CAGGGGNSGRGMPGELFF. CDR3 bases: TGTGCCGGAGGGGGGGGGAATAGCGGGAGAGGAATGCCCGGGGAGCTGTTTTTT.

A note on this clonotype: Germline and junction disagree at one end, which may indicate a read error. V and J are TRBV7-2 and TRBJ2-5; 9 nucleotides agree with TRBD1. The V gene's germline CDR1 is SGHTA and CDR2 FQGNSA. The CDR3 contains 14 residues. For the CDR3, the DNA is TGTGTCAGCAGCTTAGGGACAGGGATGGGGACCCAGTACTTC. Translated: CVSSLGTGMGTQYF.

This clonotype was counted a few times. The J gene is TRBJ2-4, the V gene TRBV20-1; D is ambiguous. Per germline, CDR1 DFQATT and CDR2 SNEGSKA (reference sequence). V shed 3 bases and J shed 9 bases, with 21 bases lying between them. This CDR3 has 15 amino acids. The CDR3 is CSASPFGPISGIQYF. CDR3 DNA: TGCAGTGCTAGTCCCTTCGGGCCGATCTCAGGCATTCAGTACTTC.

This clonotype was detected only a few times. This may arise from a read error, as a much more abundant clone is one base away. The J gene is TRBJ2-2, the V gene TRBV19; D is ambiguous. V gave up 3 bases and J gave up 6 bases, with 14 bases separating them. CDR1 and CDR2 from the germline V gene are LNHDA and SQIVND (reference sequence). The CDR3 length is 15 residues. The CDR3 region has the DNA TGTGCCAGTAGTATTTCCGGGCGAGGTGCCGGGGAGCTGTTTTTT. Translation gives CASSISGRGAGELFF.

This clonotype was recorded many times. V and J are TRBV18 and TRBJ2-7, with D possibly TRBD2 on 6 matching bases. Per the germline V gene, CDR1 is KGHSH and CDR2 is LQKENI. V was shortened by 4 bases and J by 3 bases, with 13 bases between the two germline ends. The CDR3 extends over 14 amino acids. The CDR3: CASSQGSGYYEQYF. The CDR3 bases are TGTGCCAGCTCACAAGGTAGCGGCTACTACGAGCAGTACTTC.

This clonotype was counted many times. V is TRBV5-6 and J is TRBJ2-3; no clear D. V lost 4 bases and J lost 7, with 10 bases in between. In germline, CDR1 is SGHDT, CDR2 YYEEEE. CDR3 length equals 12 residues. CDR3 loop: CASSLFVNTQYF. CDR3 bases: TGTGCCAGCAGCCTTTTCGTAAATACGCAGTATTTT.

About this clonotype: The junction departs from the called germline gene at one end, perhaps through a read error. The chain combines TRBV6-1 with TRBJ2-7; D possibly matches TRBD1 or TRBD2 (6 bases each). Germline V gene sequence: CDR1 MNHNS, CDR2 SASEGT. The CDR3 totals 16 residues. The CDR3 region has the DNA TGTGCCAGTAGTGAAGGGGGGAAGGTACTCTCCTACGAGCAGTACTTC. Amino acids: CASSEGGKVLSYEQYF.

In its sample, this clonotype was seen many times. This chain uses TRBV6-1 with TRBJ2-3; 10 nucleotides align to TRBD1. Germline V gene lookup returns CDR1 MNHNS and CDR2 SASEGT. The ends lost 4 bases at V and 3 bases at J; junction bases unmatched: 7. The CDR3 is made up of 16 amino acids. This CDR3 is CASSGRGQGFTDTQYF. In DNA form, the CDR3 reads TGTGCCAGCAGTGGAAGGGGACAGGGGTTTACAGATACGCAGTATTTT.

This clonotype was detected many times. The chain carries TRBV24-1 and TRBJ1-5, with D possibly TRBD1 on 5 matching bases. With 3 bases removed from V and 1 base from J, the gap between germline ends came to 9 bases. Germline assignment: CDR1 KGHDR and CDR2 SFDVKD. The CDR3 consists of 15 residues. The CDR3 DNA reads as TGTGCCACCAGTGATGTCGGGGACAGCAATCAGCCCCAGCATTTT. Translation: CATSDVGDSNQPQHF.

This clonotype showed up many times. CDR3 region: CASSTGNSYNSPLHF. The CDR3 bases are TGTGCCAGCAGTACAGGGAATTCCTATAATTCACCCCTCCACTTT. The chain carries TRBV25-1 and TRBJ1-6; a weak D match, TRBD1 (6 bases). The CDR3 runs to 15 residues. Trimming left V 5 bases short and J 1 base short, with 9 bases between. The V gene's germline CDR1 is MGHDK and CDR2 SYGVNS.

This clonotype was seen at least ten times. The chain links TRBV6-1 to TRBJ1-2; 8 bases line up with TRBD1. Germline V lookup: CDR1 MNHNS, CDR2 SASEGT. The CDR3 covers 14 residues. V was clipped by 6 bases and J by 6 bases; unmatched bases: 9. CDR3: CASRALGQGHGYTF. The CDR3 DNA follows: TGTGCCAGCAGGGCCCTAGGACAGGGCCATGGCTACACCTTC.

This clonotype was found many times. This may be a read error, as it is one base from a much larger clone. The CDR3 does not close with the conserved phenylalanine or tryptophan, likely indicating a read error. J is TRBJ1-2 and V is TRBV4-1, with a possible D match to TRBD1 (5 bases). This CDR3 has 15 amino acids. Germline CDR1 reads MGHRA; CDR2 reads YSYEKL. The V end lost 3 bases, the J end lost 7 bases, and 18 bases lay between the germline ends. In DNA, the CDR3 is TGCGCCAGCAGCCAGATCGGATCTTTTGGGGCTGGCTACACCCTC. Protein product: CASSQIGSFGAGYTL.

This clonotype was counted at least ten times. The rearrangement uses TRBV4-3 and TRBJ1-5; the D gene is possibly TRBD1 (5 bases). V was cut by 0 bases and J by 0 bases, with 6 bases left in between. There are 15 residues in the CDR3. The germline V gene has CDR1 LGHNA and CDR2 YSLEER. Written as DNA, the CDR3 is TGCGCCAGCAGCCAAGATGACAGTAGCAATCAGCCCCAGCATTTT. Amino acid sequence: CASSQDDSSNQPQHF.